This T cell receptor (beta chain) was sequenced during a study of T cell responses to AZD1222 COVID-19 vaccine. Study results and limitations: The breadth and depth of Spike-specific TCRs increased once two AZD1222 doses had been given. Donors were largely white British and mainly female; clonal diversity was possibly underestimated. Reportedly, nearly half of unique spike TCRs recognized epitopes outside B.1.351/B.1.1.7 mutations.

In germline, CDR1 is SGHAT, CDR2 FQNNGV. V lost 6 bases and J lost 5, with 10 bases in between. The CDR3 runs to 13 residues. Repertoires were generated with immunoSEQ multiplex PCR, while TCRdb's copy carries only in-frame clones and drops some. The data contain 75,000 to 90,000 clones, approximately 85% of them singletons. About this clone: Its antigen is unknown.

This clonotype originated in an adult in good health. Sequenced material: peripheral blood, taken on day 0 of AZD1222 vaccination. The chain employs TRBV11-2 and TRBJ2-2; D is unclear. CDR3 bases: TGTGCCAGCAGACCCGGTAGTACCGGGGAGCTGTTTTTT. Its translation: CASRPGSTGELFF. The complete variable domain, with remaining parts taken from reference TRBV11-2 and TRBJ2-2, reads EAGVAQSPRYKIIEKRQSVAFWCNPISGHATLYWYQQILGQGPKLLIQFQNNGVVDDSQLPKDRFSAERLKGVDSTLKIQPAKLEDSAVYLCASRPGSTGELFFGEGSRLTVL.